Presented here are 26 T cell receptor beta chains from one specimen sequenced in a study of shared clonotypes between healthy human individuals. Method: immunoSEQ multiplex PCR; TCRdb's copy keeps in-frame clones and lacks some. The table has hundreds of thousands of clones, roughly 78% seen once. The source material was memory CD4+ T cells sorted from blood. Stated subset: CD45RA-negative fraction. The receptors shown here come from a woman in her twenties or thirties in good health.

The chain uses TRBV7-6 and TRBJ2-7; 9 positions agree with TRBD2. Germline V gene data show CDR1 as SGHVS and CDR2 as FNYEAQ. The J segment lost 2 bases and the V segment lost 5 bases, leaving 4 bases of the junction unmatched. The CDR3 loop spans 14 amino acids. CDR3 amino acids: CASSGLAGTYEQYF. The CDR3 nucleotides are TGTGCCAGCAGCGGGCTAGCGGGAACCTACGAGCAGTACTTC.

The CDR3 here is CASSTGYTDTQYF. In DNA, the CDR3 is TGTGCCAGTAGTACAGGGTACACAGATACGCAGTATTTT. This chain links TRBV19 with TRBJ2-3; the D gene is possibly TRBD1 (5 bases). Germline CDR1 and CDR2: LNHDA and SQIVND (reference sequence). The CDR3 has 13 residues. Trimming took off 4 bases at V and 2 bases at J, with 7 bases between the two ends.

V and J are TRBV10-2 and TRBJ2-7, with 10 positions matching TRBD1. The CDR3 spans 15 residues. Germline values: CDR1 WSHSY, CDR2 SAAADI. J lost 3 bases, V lost 6 bases, and 8 bases had no gene match. The CDR3 here is CASRIPGTGVYEQYF. The CDR3 nucleotides are TGCGCCAGCAGGATCCCCGGGACAGGGGTCTACGAGCAGTACTTC.

The rearrangement uses TRBV5-1 and TRBJ1-2; possible D gene TRBD1, 6 bases. CDR1 SGHRS and CDR2 YFSETQ come from the germline V gene. Between the trimmed V and J ends, which lost 1 base and 4 bases, there was a span of 14 bases. The CDR3 contains 15 residues. The CDR3 nucleotides read TGCGCCAGCAGCTTGTCGTCGGGCAGGGGCTATGGCTACACCTTC. Translating gives CASSLSSGRGYGYTF.

The chain couples TRBV9 to TRBJ2-1, with D perhaps matching TRBD1 (5 bases). Looked up from germline, CDR1 is SGDLS and CDR2 is YYNGEE. This CDR3 is built from 14 residues. The germline V and J ends were trimmed by 0 bases and 8 bases, with 12 bases remaining between them. The CDR3 nucleotides are TGTGCCAGCAGCGTAGCTACTGTGGGGCATGAGCAGTTCTTC. This sequence encodes CASSVATVGHEQFF.

This clone was detected ten times or more. The chain recombines TRBV29-1 with TRBJ1-2; possibly TRBD1 for D (6 bases). The CDR3 runs 14 residues. V shed 4 bases and J shed 1 base, with 13 bases lying between them. The germline gives CDR1 SQVTM, CDR2 ANQGSEA. The CDR3 is CSVAGQGHNYGYTF. CDR3 nucleotide sequence: TGCAGCGTTGCCGGCCAGGGACATAACTATGGCTACACCTTC.

The V call is TRBV7-3, the J call TRBJ2-1; D call uncertain. This CDR3 is 14 amino acids long. Germline V gene lookup returns CDR1 SGHTA and CDR2 FQGTGA. Deletions cut 3 bases from V and 9 bases from J, with 15 bases between. CDR3 in amino acids: CASSFQALTGEQFF. The CDR3 DNA sequence: TGTGCCAGCAGCTTTCAGGCCTTAACGGGTGAGCAGTTCTTC. Full variable domain (remainder filled in from reference TRBV7-3 and TRBJ2-1): GAGVSQTPSNKVTEKGKYVELRCDPISGHTALYWYRQSLGQGPEFLIYFQGTGAADDSGLPNDRFFAVRPEGSVSTLKIQRTERGDSAVYLCASSFQALTGEQFFGPGTRLTVL.

The genes are TRBV7-2 and TRBJ2-1, with D unclear. Germline values: CDR1 SGHTA, CDR2 FQGNSA. V lost 4 bases and J lost 8, with 15 bases in between. The CDR3 is made up of 14 amino acids. CDR3 nucleotides: TGTGCCAGCAGCTCCAGAGGCCTGATAGATGAGCAGTTCTTC. It is translated as CASSSRGLIDEQFF.

The chain has TRBV28 and TRBJ2-2; 12 nucleotides line up with TRBD2. The CDR3 has 15 residues. V shed 2 bases, J shed 6 bases, and the junction held 1 base outside the gene matches. The germline gives CDR1 MDHEN, CDR2 SYDVKM. The CDR3 region is CASSLLAGGPGELFF. The CDR3 coding sequence is TGTGCCAGCAGTTTACTAGCGGGAGGGCCCGGGGAGCTGTTTTTT. The whole variable domain, remainder taken from reference TRBV28 and TRBJ2-2, is DVKVTQSSRYLVKRTGEKVFLECVQDMDHENMFWYRQDPGLGLRLIYFSYDVKMKEKGDIPEGYSVSREKKERFSLILESASTNQTSMYLCASSLLAGGPGELFFGEGSRLTVL.

The chain is built from TRBV10-1 and TRBJ1-5; no firm D call. The germline V gene encodes CDR1 WNHNN and CDR2 SYGVQD (reference sequence). V was clipped by 3 bases and J by 6 bases, with 12 bases between them. This CDR3 comprises 14 residues. The CDR3 sequence is CASSDGEPSQPQHF. Written as DNA, the CDR3 is TGCGCCAGCAGTGACGGGGAGCCGAGTCAGCCCCAGCATTTT.

Regarding this clone: A junction boundary mismatches the germline segment, possibly from a read error. This chain uses TRBV19 with TRBJ2-6, with 9 bases matching TRBD1. The CDR3 length is 17 residues. The germline V gene has CDR1 LNHDA and CDR2 SQIVND (reference sequence). CDR3 protein: CASCIGQGRSGANVLTF. CDR3 DNA sequence: TGTGCCAGTTGTATAGGACAGGGGCGCTCTGGGGCCAACGTCCTGACTTTC.

The chain recombines TRBV5-5 with TRBJ1-2; D is uncertain. This CDR3 has 12 residues. Trimming left V 5 bases short and J 3 bases short, with 8 bases between. Germline values: CDR1 SGHKS, CDR2 YYEKEE (reference sequence). CDR3 residues: CASSRRDYGYTF. CDR3 DNA: TGTGCCAGCAGTCGGAGGGACTATGGCTACACCTTC.

The V call is TRBV29-1, the J call TRBJ2-5; the D gene is possibly TRBD1 (6 bases). With the DNA end fitting TRBJ2-7 better, the J assignment may be wrong. The germline V gene encodes CDR1 SQVTM and CDR2 ANQGSEA. The CDR3 contains 12 residues. The CDR3 bases are TGCAGCGTATCGACAGGTTCCTACGAGCAGTACTTC. Its translation is CSVSTGSYEQYF.

The CDR3 loop is CASSFNRGKNTEAFF. The DNA of the CDR3 is TGTGCCAGCAGCTTTAACAGGGGCAAGAACACTGAAGCTTTCTTT. The V call is TRBV5-4, the J call TRBJ1-1, with 7 bases fitting TRBD1. Germline V gene lookup returns CDR1 SGHNT and CDR2 YYREEE (reference sequence). This CDR3 comprises 15 residues. The ends lost 2 bases at V and 1 base at J; junction bases unmatched: 5.

The chain links TRBV7-2 to TRBJ1-5; D uncertain. The CDR3 is 15 residues long. Per the germline V gene, CDR1 is SGHTA and CDR2 is FQGNSA. V was cut by 5 bases and J by 1 base, with 12 bases left in between. The CDR3 region has the DNA TGTGCCAGCAGCCGGGGAGGGTCCAGCAATCAGCCCCAGCATTTT. Translation: CASSRGGSSNQPQHF.

This clone was picked up a small number of times. The chain employs TRBV11-2 and TRBJ1-5; perhaps TRBD1 as D (6 bases). V was trimmed by 4 bases and J by 0 bases, leaving 10 bases between them. The V gene's germline CDR1 is SGHAT and CDR2 FQNNGV. This CDR3 comprises 15 residues. CDR3 sequence reads: CASSSGQNSNQPQHF. The CDR3 DNA sequence: TGTGCCAGCAGCTCTGGACAGAATAGCAATCAGCCCCAGCATTTT.

This clone is a singleton in its sample. The V gene is TRBV28, the J gene TRBJ1-1; D might be TRBD1 (5 bases). Between the trimmed V and J ends, which lost 3 bases and 4 bases, there was a span of 24 bases. Germline values: CDR1 MDHEN, CDR2 SYDVKM. The CDR3 consists of 18 residues. In DNA, the CDR3 is TGTGCCAGCAGTTTTAAGTTTGTATTCGGACAAACTTCCACTGAAGCTTTCTTT. Translated, it gives CASSFKFVFGQTSTEAFF.

V gene TRBV19 combines with J gene TRBJ2-2; D remains unclear. V was shortened by 4 bases and J by 1 base, with 4 bases between the two germline ends. The CDR3 is made up of 13 amino acids. In germline, CDR1 is LNHDA, CDR2 SQIVND (reference sequence). The CDR3 loop is CASSKGNTGELFF. The CDR3, as DNA: TGTGCCAGTAGTAAAGGGAACACCGGGGAGCTGTTTTTT.

The chain combines TRBV7-8 with TRBJ1-1; D is ambiguous. The CDR3 totals 14 residues. Trimming left V 1 base short and J 1 base short, with 7 bases between. In germline, CDR1 is SGHVS, CDR2 FQNEAQ. The CDR3 region has the DNA TGTGCCAGCAGCTTAGGACTCACGAACACTGAAGCTTTCTTT. The encoded protein is CASSLGLTNTEAFF.

There are many counts of this clone. This rearrangement joins TRBV2 to TRBJ2-7; 10 bases agree with TRBD2. Germline trimming cut 2 bases from V and 6 bases from J; bases unmatched to any gene: 4. CDR3 length equals 14 residues. Looked up from germline, CDR1 is SNHLY and CDR2 is FYNNEI. The CDR3 here is CASSELAGVGEQYF. In DNA form, the CDR3 reads TGTGCCAGCAGTGAACTAGCGGGAGTTGGCGAGCAGTACTTC.

This clone has more than one count but fewer than ten. The chain uses TRBV5-1 and TRBJ1-4, with 8 bases identical to TRBD1. V gave up 0 bases and J gave up 8 bases; unmatched junction bases: 6. In germline, CDR1 is SGHRS, CDR2 YFSETQ. The CDR3 is made up of 15 amino acids. The CDR3 sequence is CASSLAGRTGEKLFF. The DNA of the CDR3 is TGCGCCAGCAGCTTGGCGGGGCGGACAGGGGAAAAACTGTTTTTT.

The V and J genes are TRBV11-3 and TRBJ2-2; D call uncertain. Germline V gives CDR1 SGHNT, CDR2 YENEEA. The ends were cut back, 1 base at V and 0 bases at J, with 9 bases in the middle. The length of the CDR3 is 16 residues. The CDR3 coding sequence is TGTGCCAGCAGCTTAGGGACCGTTACGAACACCGGGGAGCTGTTTTTT. Its translation is CASSLGTVTNTGELFF.

J is TRBJ2-2 and V is TRBV15, with 11 nucleotides matching TRBD2. Losses at the gene ends were 0 bases for V and 6 bases for J; bases not matched to a gene: 6. Germline V lookup: CDR1 LNHNV, CDR2 YYDKDF (reference sequence). This CDR3 spans 17 amino acids. The CDR3 DNA follows: TGTGCCACCAGCAGAGATCTGACTAGCGGGAAGGCCGGGGAGCTGTTTTTT. Amino acid sequence: CATSRDLTSGKAGELFF.

Only one count was recorded for this clone. The chain employs TRBV11-3 and TRBJ2-2; D may be TRBD1 (6 bases). The CDR3 has 15 amino acids. The germline V gene has CDR1 SGHNT and CDR2 YENEEA. V was trimmed by 1 base and J by 4 bases, leaving 10 bases between them. In nucleotides, the CDR3 is TGTGCCAGCAGCTTAGGACAGGCATTCACCGGGGAGCTGTTTTTT. This encodes CASSLGQAFTGELFF.

V and J are TRBV30 and TRBJ2-5; possibly TRBD2 for D (5 bases). Trimming cost V 4 bases and J 1 base, with 13 bases left between them. Germline CDR1 is GTSNPN and CDR2 is SVGIG (reference sequence). CDR3 length equals 14 residues. In DNA, the CDR3 is TGTGCCTGGACGGCTAGTGGGAGCCAAGAGACCCAGTACTTC. Amino acids: CAWTASGSQETQYF.

V and J are TRBV2 and TRBJ1-2; TRBD1 agrees at 8 bases. Germline trimming cut 3 bases from V and 2 bases from J; bases unmatched to any gene: 2. Germline lookup yields CDR1 SNHLY and CDR2 FYNNEI. This CDR3 has 14 residues. The CDR3 reads CASSDDRGNYGYTF. CDR3 DNA: TGTGCCAGCAGTGACGACAGGGGAAACTATGGCTACACCTTC. The entire variable domain, with the rest obtained from reference TRBV2 and TRBJ1-2, is as follows: EPEVTQTPSHQVTQMGQEVILRCVPISNHLYFYWYRQILGQKVEFLVSFYNNEISEKSEIFDDQFSVERPDGSNFTLKIRSTKLEDSAMYFCASSDDRGNYGYTFGSGTRLTVV.